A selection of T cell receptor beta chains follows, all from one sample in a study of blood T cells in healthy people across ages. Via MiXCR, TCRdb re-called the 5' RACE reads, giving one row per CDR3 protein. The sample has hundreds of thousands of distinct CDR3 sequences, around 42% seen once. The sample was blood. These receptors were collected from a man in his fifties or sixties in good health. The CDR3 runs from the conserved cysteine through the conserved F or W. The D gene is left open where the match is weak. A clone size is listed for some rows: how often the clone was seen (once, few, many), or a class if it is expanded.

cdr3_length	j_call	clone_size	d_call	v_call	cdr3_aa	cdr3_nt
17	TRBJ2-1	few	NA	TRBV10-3	CAISSPGTHSSYNEQFF	TGTGCCATCAGTTCTCCGGGGACTCATTCCTCCTACAATGAGCAGTTCTTC
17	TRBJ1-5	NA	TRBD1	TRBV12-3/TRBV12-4	CASSLARQGMGNQPQHF	TGTGCCAGCAGTTTAGCACGACAGGGGATGGGCAATCAACCCCAGCATTTT
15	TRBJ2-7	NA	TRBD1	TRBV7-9	CASSARQGASYEQYF	TGTGCCAGCAGCGCGCGACAGGGGGCATCCTACGAGCAGTACTTC
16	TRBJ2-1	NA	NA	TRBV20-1	CSSTTRGLSSYNEQFF	TGCAGTTCCACCACTAGAGGACTTAGCTCCTACAATGAGCAGTTCTTC
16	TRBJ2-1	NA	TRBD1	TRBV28	CASSLRRQGPYNEQFF	TGTGCCAGCAGTTTGAGGAGACAGGGACCCTACAATGAGCAGTTCTTC
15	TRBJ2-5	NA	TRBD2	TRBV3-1	CASSQKRTSIETQYF	TGTGCCAGCAGCCAGAAAAGGACTAGTATCGAGACCCAGTACTTC
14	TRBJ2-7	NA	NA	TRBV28	CASISTGRMYEQYF	TGTGCCAGCATCTCGACAGGGAGGATGTACGAGCAGTACTTC
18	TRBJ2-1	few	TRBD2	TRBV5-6	CASSLFLAGGHSYNEQFF	TGTGCCAGCAGCTTGTTTCTAGCGGGGGGCCACTCCTACAATGAGCAGTTCTTC
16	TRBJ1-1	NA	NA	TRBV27	CASSSLGGGYNTEAFF	TGTGCCAGCAGTTCTCTGGGGGGTGGGTATAACACTGAAGCTTTCTTT
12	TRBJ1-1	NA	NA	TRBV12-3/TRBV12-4	CASSLSAIEAFF	TGTGCCAGCAGTTTATCGGCGATTGAAGCTTTCTTT
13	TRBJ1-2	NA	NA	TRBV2	CASRRRGGYGYTF	TGTGCCAGCAGGCGCAGGGGCGGCTATGGCTACACCTTC
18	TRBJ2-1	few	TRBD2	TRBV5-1	CASHPGTSGGQPYNEQFF	TGCGCCAGCCATCCCGGGACTAGCGGGGGACAACCCTACAATGAGCAGTTCTTC
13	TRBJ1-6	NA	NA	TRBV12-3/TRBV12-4	CASSGTAFQPLHF	TGTGCCTCCTCCGGGACCGCTTTTCAACCCCTCCACTTT
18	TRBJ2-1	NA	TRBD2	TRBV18	CASSNLLPGLAPRDEQFF	TGTGCCAGCTCAAACCTACTTCCGGGACTAGCTCCTCGCGATGAGCAGTTCTTC
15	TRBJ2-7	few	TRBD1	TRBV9	CASSVDATGGREQYF	TGTGCCAGCAGCGTAGACGCGACAGGGGGCCGGGAGCAGTACTTC
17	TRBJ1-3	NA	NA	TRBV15	CATSRVERGRPGNTIYF	TGTGCCACCAGCAGAGTGGAAAGGGGAAGGCCTGGAAACACCATATATTTT
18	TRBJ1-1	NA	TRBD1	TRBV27	CAQEPIGDRGRMNTEAFF	TGTGCCCAAGAACCCATCGGGGACAGGGGGCGGATGAACACTGAAGCTTTCTTT
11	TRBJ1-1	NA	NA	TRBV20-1	CSILGNTEAFF	TGCAGCATTCTGGGGAACACTGAAGCTTTCTTT
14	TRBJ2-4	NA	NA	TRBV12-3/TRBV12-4	CASSLSFTGPEQYF	TGTGCCAGCAGTTTGAGTTTTACAGGACCTGAGCAGTACTTC
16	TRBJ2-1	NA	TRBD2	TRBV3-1	CASSRAGGGSYNEQFF	TGTGCCAGCAGCCGAGCTGGGGGGGGCTCCTACAATGAGCAGTTCTTC
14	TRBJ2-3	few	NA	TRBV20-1	CSAGTPTLTDTQYF	TGCAGTGCTGGCACTCCGACACTTACAGATACGCAGTATTTT
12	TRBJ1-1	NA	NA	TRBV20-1	CSARLKNTEAFF	TGCAGTGCCAGACTTAAGAACACTGAAGCTTTCTTT
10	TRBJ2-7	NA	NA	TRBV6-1	CAMDSYEQYF	TGTGCTATGGACTCCTACGAGCAGTACTTC
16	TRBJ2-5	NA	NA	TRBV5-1	CASSRGEQKIKETQYF	TGCGCCAGCAGCAGGGGGGAACAGAAGATTAAAGAGACCCAGTACTTC
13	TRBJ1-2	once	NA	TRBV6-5	CASSLGFRNGYTF	TGTGCCAGCAGCCTGGGATTCCGGAACGGCTACACCTTC
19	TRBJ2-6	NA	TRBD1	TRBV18	CASSPILAGTDLRTNVLTF	TGTGCCAGCTCACCTATTCTAGCAGGGACAGACCTTAGGACCAACGTCCTGACTTTC
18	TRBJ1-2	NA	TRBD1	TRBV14	CASSRGQGTDVSIRGYTF	TGTGCCAGCAGCCGCGGACAGGGAACGGACGTCAGCATTAGAGGCTACACCTTC
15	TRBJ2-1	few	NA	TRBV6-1	CASSEGSKGGNEQFF	TGTGCCAGCAGTGAAGGGTCTAAAGGTGGGAATGAGCAGTTCTTC
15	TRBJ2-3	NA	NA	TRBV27	CASSPGVGNTDTQYF	TGTGCCAGCAGCCCCGGGGTAGGCAACACAGATACGCAGTATTTT
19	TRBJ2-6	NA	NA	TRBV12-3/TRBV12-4	CASSLRGFLSLAGANVLTF	TGTGCCAGCAGTTTACGAGGGTTTCTATCCTTGGCTGGGGCCAACGTCCTGACTTTC
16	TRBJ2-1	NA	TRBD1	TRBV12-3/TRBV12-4	CASSANRGYSYNEQFF	TGTGCCAGCAGTGCAAACAGGGGATATTCCTACAATGAGCAGTTCTTC
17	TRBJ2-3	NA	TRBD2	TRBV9	CASSARQSGGPSDTQYF	TGTGCCAGCAGCGCCCGTCAGAGCGGGGGGCCATCAGATACGCAGTATTTT
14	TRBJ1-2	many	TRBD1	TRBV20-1	CSATIDRDGYGYTF	TGCAGTGCTACCATAGACAGGGACGGATATGGCTACACCTTC
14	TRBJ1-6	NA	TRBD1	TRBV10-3	CANRDSSYNSPLHF	TGTGCCAACCGGGACAGCTCCTATAATTCACCCCTCCACTTT
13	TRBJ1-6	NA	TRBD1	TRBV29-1	CSVQKGAGSPLHF	TGCAGCGTTCAGAAGGGGGCAGGTTCACCCCTCCACTTT
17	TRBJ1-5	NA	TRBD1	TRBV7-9	CASSTGTGVYSNQPQHF	TGTGCCAGCAGCACCGGGACAGGGGTCTATAGCAATCAGCCCCAGCATTTT
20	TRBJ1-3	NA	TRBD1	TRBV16	CASSQSVGQTRPSSGNTIYF	TGTGCCAGCAGCCAATCCGTGGGACAGACGAGACCCAGCTCTGGAAACACCATATATTTT
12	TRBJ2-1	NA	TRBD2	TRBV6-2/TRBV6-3	CASRTSGHEQFF	TGTGCCAGCAGGACTAGCGGGCATGAGCAGTTCTTC
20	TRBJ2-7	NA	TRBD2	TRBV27	CASSLFLIRVAGDRNNEQYF	TGTGCCAGCAGTTTATTTCTAATTCGAGTAGCGGGGGATCGAAACAATGAGCAGTACTTC
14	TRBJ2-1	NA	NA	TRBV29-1	CSVDVETTYNEQFF	TGCAGTGTGGACGTAGAAACTACATACAATGAGCAGTTCTTC
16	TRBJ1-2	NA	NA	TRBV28	CASSATGEGPDYGYTF	TGTGCCAGCAGTGCCACCGGAGAGGGGCCTGACTATGGCTACACCTTC
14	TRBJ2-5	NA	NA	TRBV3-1	CASRTGRPEETQYF	TGTGCCAGCAGGACGGGACGGCCTGAAGAGACCCAGTACTTC
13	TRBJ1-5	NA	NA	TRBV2	CASTGQLEQPRHF	TGTGCCAGCACAGGGCAGCTCGAACAGCCCCGGCATTTT
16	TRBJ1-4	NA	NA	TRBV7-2	CASSSRSGQVNEKLFF	TGTGCCAGCAGCTCGCGGTCTGGGCAGGTCAATGAAAAACTGTTTTTT
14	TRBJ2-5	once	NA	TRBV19	CASNSRAWGETQYF	TGTGCCAGTAACAGCAGGGCCTGGGGGGAGACCCAGTACTTC
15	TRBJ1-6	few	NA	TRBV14	CASRGAGIYNSPLHF	TGTGCCAGCAGAGGGGCAGGGATTTATAATTCACCCCTCCACTTT
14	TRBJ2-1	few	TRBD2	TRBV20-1	CSATQRGRSGEQFF	TGCAGTGCTACCCAGCGGGGGAGGAGTGGTGAGCAGTTCTTC